This is a list of T cell receptor beta chains from one sample in a study of blood T cell repertoires in COVID-19. Measured with immunoSEQ multiplex PCR; TCRdb has only the in-frame clones, and not every one. The profile shows fewer than 250,000 clones, roughly 87% of them singletons. The sample comprised PBMCs or T cells enriched from blood (not recorded which). These receptor sequences come from a man younger than 45 in a cohort exposed to, infected with or recovered from COVID-19 (not recorded which). Each CDR3 is given with its conserved first and last residue. A D gene is named only where the DNA matches it firmly.

J: TRBJ2-7
V: TRBV5-5
D: TRBD1
DNA: TGTGCCAGCAGTTATGGGACAGACGAGCAGTACTTC
CDR3: CASSYGTDEQYF

J: TRBJ2-7
V: TRBV5-1
D: TRBD2
DNA: TGCGCCAGCAGCTCGGGGCTAGCGGGAGGGAACGAGCAGTACTTC
CDR3: CASSSGLAGGNEQYF

J: TRBJ2-7
V: TRBV9
D: TRBD2
DNA: TGTGCCAGCAGTCTACTAGCGGGCCCCTACGAGCAGTACTTC
CDR3: CASSLLAGPYEQYF

J: TRBJ2-1
V: TRBV18
D: NA
DNA: TGTGCCAGCTCACCACAGAAACCCGCCGGTGAGCAGTTCTTC
CDR3: CASSPQKPAGEQFF

J: TRBJ1-2
V: TRBV9
D: NA
DNA: TGTGCCAGCAGACAGGGATATTTAGGTTATGGCTACACCTTC
CDR3: CASRQGYLGYGYTF

J: TRBJ2-2
V: TRBV6-4
D: TRBD1
DNA: TGTGCCAGCAGTGACCCGAACAGGGGGAGCACCGGGGAGCTGTTTTTT
CDR3: CASSDPNRGSTGELFF

J: TRBJ1-6
V: TRBV7-9
D: NA
DNA: TGTGCCAGCAGCTTAGGGCAGAATTTTGATTCACCCCTCCACTTT
CDR3: CASSLGQNFDSPLHF

J: TRBJ1-1
V: TRBV6-1
D: NA
DNA: TGTGCCAGCAGTGAAGTTCCCAGTGAAGCTTTCTTT
CDR3: CASSEVPSEAFF

J: TRBJ2-2
V: TRBV18
D: NA
DNA: TGTGCCAGCTCACAGCTAGCTGGAGGGACCGGGGAGCTGTTTTTT
CDR3: CASSQLAGGTGELFF

J: TRBJ1-5
V: TRBV7-2
D: TRBD1
DNA: TGTGCCAGCAGCCTGTCCCGGGACAGTTTCAATCAGCCCCAGCATTTT
CDR3: CASSLSRDSFNQPQHF

J: TRBJ2-7
V: TRBV15
D: TRBD2
DNA: TGTGCCACCAGCACCATACCGGGACTAGCGGGAGAGGGAATCCCCTACGAGCAGTACTTC
CDR3: CATSTIPGLAGEGIPYEQYF

J: TRBJ1-1
V: TRBV6-5
D: NA
DNA: TGTGCCAGCGGAGCGGGGGGAGCCGACACTGAAGCTTTCTTT
CDR3: CASGAGGADTEAFF

J: TRBJ2-1
V: TRBV27
D: NA
DNA: TGTGCCAGCAGTTTCGTCATTAACAGGGATTCCTACAATGAGCAGTTCTTC
CDR3: CASSFVINRDSYNEQFF

J: TRBJ1-5
V: TRBV19
D: TRBD1
DNA: TGTGCCACCACCGGACAGGGAGGAGGCAATCAGCCCCAGCATTTT
CDR3: CATTGQGGGNQPQHF

J: TRBJ2-7
V: TRBV14
D: TRBD2
DNA: TGTGCCAGCAGCTCACTAGCGGGAGATAACTACGAGCAGTACTTC
CDR3: CASSSLAGDNYEQYF